This T cell receptor beta chain is drawn from a study of T cell responses to AZD1222 COVID-19 vaccine (dated by TCRdb to the early 2020s). Describing the broader study: AZD1222 recipients whose second dose came at about 4 weeks and those whose second dose came at about 12 weeks were combined into one group, since spike-specific TCR depth and breadth did not differ between the two schedules. TCR sequencing was performed for 230 to 250 trial participants, of whom around 200 were given two doses of AZD1222 and around 25 were given two doses of MenACWY control vaccine. Trial participants were enrolled by age into subgroups of 18-55, 56-69 and 70-plus years, and around 140, 26 and 57 TCR-sequenced participants, respectively, were included in these subgroups.

The CDR3 regions of human TCRbeta chains were subjected to immunosequencing. In the original analysis: Repertoire TCRs were matched against a reference library of SARS-CoV-2-specific TCRs generated with the MIRA antigen-specificity platform. Breadth meant the fraction of unique TCRs that were SARS-CoV-2-associated, whereas depth meant the fraction of total T cells that were SARS-CoV-2-associated. Using the MIRA data, every spike-specific TCR was mapped to the spike region that the TCR reacted to and assigned to either a CD4 or a CD8 class. Log10-transformed breadth and depth values were compared by one-way ANOVA with Sidak's multiple comparisons tests. As stored in TCRdb, this immuneACCESS dataset retains in-frame rearrangements with V and J assigned. A fraction of the clones does not appear; measured against another copy, unresolved V genes explain less than half of the discrepancy, and the remainder lacks a known reason. V and J calls and clone size are given by that table; D and trimming were obtained from the DNA. A total of about 120,000 clones appear in this sample, around 94% of them only once. The ten largest clones add up to under 3.5% of the sample.

The germline V gene gives CDR1 as KGHSH and CDR2 as LQKENI. The CDR3 runs 14 amino acids, cysteine and phenylalanine included. Of the read, only the CDR3 DNA is kept; its 42 bases are in frame from base 1. The germline ends are 13 bases apart after V is trimmed by 2 bases and J by 6 bases. Taken with the paper, the label for time point translates to: baseline before first vaccination. The vaccinee samples were drawn from two UK trials, COV001 and COV002, one of which was a single-blind randomized controlled phase 2/3 trial testing AZD1222 (ChAdOx1 nCoV-19) in healthy adults. For TCRbeta chain sequencing, PBMC samples were collected from trial participants at day 0 and at day 28 after the second dose. Study-wide conclusions, independent of this receptor: A significant rise in spike-specific TCR breadth and depth was observed after two AZD1222 doses relative to day 0 and relative to MenACWY recipients. Nearly half of unique spike-specific TCRs reportedly recognized epitopes outside regions mutated in the B.1.351 and B.1.1.7 variants. The whole spike protein was spanned by vaccine-associated CD4 TCRs, and dominant responses were seen in regions 160-218 and 743-854. Conclusions about previously exposed vaccinees are limited, since just six or seven AZD1222 recipients were seropositive for SARS-CoV-2 at baseline. Participants were mostly white British and included more females than males, and it was suggested by the authors that clonal diversity may have been underestimated. The 56-69-year group was small, and its depth increase did not reach significance, likely because of low power. Because no day 14 peak-response samples were available, the repertoires could be characterized only after the peak T cell response.

A note on this clone: The antigen this receptor binds is unknown. One base away there is no much larger clone; base qualities are not given.

The rearranged segments are TRBV18 and TRBJ1-1; the D gene is perhaps TRBD1, on 6 matching bases. This sample comprised peripheral blood, obtained on day 0 of AZD1222 vaccination. The clonotype was recovered from an adult in good health. The nucleotide sequence reads TGTGCCAGCTCACCAGTAGGGGGGGACTCTGAAGCTTTCTTT. This translates into CASSPVGGDSEAFF.